This TCR beta chain was sequenced during a study of metastatic and nonmetastatic thyroid tumors. This CDR3 has 18 residues. Germline-derived CDR1 and CDR2 are KGHSH and LQKENI. Trimming took 5 bases from V and 4 from J; bases not matched to a gene: 15. The table lists this clone with a few counts. TCRdb re-called clones from the PCR reads using MiXCR. Of approximately 31,000 clones listed, roughly a fifth are singletons. Patients underwent thyroid surgery, and none had received any treatment before it. The sample was blood. This receptor was taken from a female donor with papillary thyroid cancer or a benign thyroid nodule (not recorded which). Some clones in this sample may be carry-over from other donors' samples. This sequence joins TRBV18 and TRBJ2-7, with 12 bases identical to TRBD1. The DNA of the CDR3 is TGTGCCAGCTCATCAACCGGGACAGGGGGCGAGCGGGGGTACGAGCAGTACTTC. Encoded protein: CASSSTGTGGERGYEQYF.